This T cell receptor (beta chain) was found in a study of T cells in localized non-small cell lung cancer. Points from the study as a whole: It was uninvolved adjacent lung that showed the highest T cell clonality, exceeding tumor. In adjacent lung, a median about 52 of the top 100 tumor clones were found.

As regards this clone: Its matching antigen is unknown.

V was clipped by 4 bases and J by 2 bases; unmatched bases: 1. Germline-derived CDR1 and CDR2 are SGHRS and YFSETQ. CDR3 size: 14 residues. Profiling relied on immunoSEQ multiplex PCR, and the TCRdb table lists in-frame clones only, not all of them. The sample includes 1,500 or so clones, around a third of them seen just once. Adjacent lung samples, free of atypia, were obtained at least 2 cm from the tumor margin. The TCR was taken from a woman between 35 and 75 years old with stage II lung adenocarcinoma. The chain employs TRBV5-1 and TRBJ1-5, with 9 bases that match TRBD1. Here the sequenced sample was normal lung tissue next to the tumor, taken before any cancer treatment. In DNA form, the CDR3 reads TGCGCCAGCAGCCGACAGGGGGGCAATCAGCCCCAGCATTTT. Amino acids: CASSRQGGNQPQHF.